Included here is one T cell receptor (beta chain) sequence, with context. Clones were read by immunoSEQ multiplex PCR, and TCRdb kept only the in-frame ones, dropping some. Of approximately 21,000 clones listed, about 85% are singletons. The CDR3 runs to 14 residues. The germline CDR1 and CDR2 sequences are LNHDA and SQIVND (reference sequence). J gave up 5 bases and V 5 bases, and 9 bases lay outside the gene matches. This sample was taken from a study of T cell changes during pregnancy in multiple sclerosis. The sample was CD8+ T cells from peripheral blood mononuclear cells, taken in the first trimester of pregnancy. The TCR originated in a female donor in good health, enrolled as a control in a pregnancy study. The chain combines TRBV19 with TRBJ2-7, with TRBD2 matching over 7 bases. The CDR3 loop is CASSPRGVSDEQYF. The CDR3 nucleotides read TGTGCCAGTAGTCCCCGGGGGGTATCCGACGAGCAGTACTTC.